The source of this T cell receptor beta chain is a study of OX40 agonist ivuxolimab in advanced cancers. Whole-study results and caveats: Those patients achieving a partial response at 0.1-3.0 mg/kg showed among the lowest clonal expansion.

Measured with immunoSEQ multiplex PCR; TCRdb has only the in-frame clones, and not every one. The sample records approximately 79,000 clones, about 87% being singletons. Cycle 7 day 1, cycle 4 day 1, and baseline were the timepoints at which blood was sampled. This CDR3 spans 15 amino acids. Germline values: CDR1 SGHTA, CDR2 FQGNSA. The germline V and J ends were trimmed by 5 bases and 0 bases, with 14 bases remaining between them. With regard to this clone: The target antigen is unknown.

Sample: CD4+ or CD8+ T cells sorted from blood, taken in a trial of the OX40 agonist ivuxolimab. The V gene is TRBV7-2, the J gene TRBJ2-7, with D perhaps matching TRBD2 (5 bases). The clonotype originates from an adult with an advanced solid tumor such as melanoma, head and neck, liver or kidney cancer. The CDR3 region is CASSAAGTLSYEQYF. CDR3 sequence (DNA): TGTGCCAGCAGCGCCGCGGGTACCCTCTCCTACGAGCAGTACTTC.